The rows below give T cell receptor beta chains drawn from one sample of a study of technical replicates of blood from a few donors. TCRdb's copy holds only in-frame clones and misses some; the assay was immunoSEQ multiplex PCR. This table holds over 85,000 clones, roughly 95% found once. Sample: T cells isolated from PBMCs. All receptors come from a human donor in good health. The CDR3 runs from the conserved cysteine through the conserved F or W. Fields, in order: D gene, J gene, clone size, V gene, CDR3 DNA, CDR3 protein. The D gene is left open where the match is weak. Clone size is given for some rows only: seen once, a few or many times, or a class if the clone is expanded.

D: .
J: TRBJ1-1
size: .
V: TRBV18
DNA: TGTGCCTCGGGGGGCAGGAACACTGAAGCTTTCTTT
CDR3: CASGGRNTEAFF

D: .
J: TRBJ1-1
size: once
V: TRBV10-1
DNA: TGCGCCAGCACAACGGCAGGGGATGACACTGAAGCTTTCTTT
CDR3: CASTTAGDDTEAFF

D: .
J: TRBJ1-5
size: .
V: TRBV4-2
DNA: TGTGCCAGCAGCCAAGATGGAGGGGAAACATCTGATCAGCCCCAGCATTTT
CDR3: CASSQDGGETSDQPQHF

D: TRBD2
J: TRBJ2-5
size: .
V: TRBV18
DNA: TGTGCCAGCTCACCTCGACTAGCGGCCCAAGAGACCCAGTACTTC
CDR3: CASSPRLAAQETQYF

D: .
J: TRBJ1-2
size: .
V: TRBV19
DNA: TGTGCCAGTAGTCTCGACAGGATTGTGGTCGGTGGCTACACCTTC
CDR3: CASSLDRIVVGGYTF

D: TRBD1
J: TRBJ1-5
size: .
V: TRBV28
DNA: TGTGCCAGCAGTTTCAATGGTCAGGGGGCTAATCAGCCCCAGCATTTT
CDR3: CASSFNGQGANQPQHF

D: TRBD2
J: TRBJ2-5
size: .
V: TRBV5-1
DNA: TGCGCCAGCAGCGGGAGGGCCGTAGAGACCCAGTACTTC
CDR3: CASSGRAVETQYF

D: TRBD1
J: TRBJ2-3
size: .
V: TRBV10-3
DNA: TGTGCCATCCAATCGGACAGGGAGGCAGATACGCAGTATTTT
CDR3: CAIQSDREADTQYF

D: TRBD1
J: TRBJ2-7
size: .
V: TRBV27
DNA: TGTGCCAGCAGTTTGAAAGGGGGCTCCGTTAGCTCCTACGAGCAGTACTTC
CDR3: CASSLKGGSVSSYEQYF

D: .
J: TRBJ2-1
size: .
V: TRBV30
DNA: TGTGCCTGGAAAAAAGAGTTATCCTACAATGAGCAGTTCTTC
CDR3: CAWKKELSYNEQFF

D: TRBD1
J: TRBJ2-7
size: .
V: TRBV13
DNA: TGTGCCAGCAGCTTAGACCCTGGGACAGCTTACGAGCAGTACTTC
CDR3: CASSLDPGTAYEQYF

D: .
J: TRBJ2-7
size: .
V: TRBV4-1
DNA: TGCGCCAGCAGCCAAGACCTCAGGGACGAGCAGTACTTC
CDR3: CASSQDLRDEQYF

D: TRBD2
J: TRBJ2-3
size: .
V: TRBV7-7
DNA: TGTGCTAGCAGCTTAGGACTAGCGCGCACAGATACGCAGTATTTT
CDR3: CASSLGLARTDTQYF

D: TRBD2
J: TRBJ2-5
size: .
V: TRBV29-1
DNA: TGCAGCGTTGGACTAGCGGGAGAAGAGACCCAGTACTTC
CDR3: CSVGLAGEETQYF

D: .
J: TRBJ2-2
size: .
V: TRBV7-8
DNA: TGTGCCAGCAGGACTACGAACACCGGGGAGCTGTTTTTT
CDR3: CASRTTNTGELFF

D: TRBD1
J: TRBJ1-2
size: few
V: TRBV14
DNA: TGTGCCAGCAGCCAAGGACAGGGAAGCGGCTACACCTTC
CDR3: CASSQGQGSGYTF

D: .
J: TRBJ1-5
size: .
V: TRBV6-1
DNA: TGTGCCAGCAGTGAAAGAAACGCTTTGCAATACCCAGGGTCTCAGCCCCAGCATTTT
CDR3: CASSERNALQYPGSQPQHF

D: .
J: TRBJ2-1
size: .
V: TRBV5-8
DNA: TGTGCCAGCAGCTTGATATGGCGGGACAGCTACAATGAGCAGTTCTTC
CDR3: CASSLIWRDSYNEQFF

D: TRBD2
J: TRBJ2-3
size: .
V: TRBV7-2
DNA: TGTGCCAGCACCGTCACCCTAGCGGGAGACCGCACAGATACGCAGTATTTT
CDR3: CASTVTLAGDRTDTQYF

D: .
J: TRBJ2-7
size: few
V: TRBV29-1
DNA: TGCAGCGTTGTTATAGGGGTGCGGTACGAGCAGTACTTC
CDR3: CSVVIGVRYEQYF

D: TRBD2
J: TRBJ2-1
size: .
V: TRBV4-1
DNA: TGCGCCAGCAGCCAAGGACTAGCGAGCTCCTACAATGAGCAGTTCTTC
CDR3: CASSQGLASSYNEQFF

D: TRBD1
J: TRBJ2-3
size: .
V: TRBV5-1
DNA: TGCGCCAGCAGCTTGGCCCCGGGACAGGGGGCAGATACGCAGTATTTT
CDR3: CASSLAPGQGADTQYF

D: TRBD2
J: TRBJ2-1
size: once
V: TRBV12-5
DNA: TGTGCTAGTGGTTTGACGACTAGCGGGAGGAATGAGCAGTTCTTC
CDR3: CASGLTTSGRNEQFF

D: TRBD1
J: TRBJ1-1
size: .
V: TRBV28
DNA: TGTGCCAGCAGTTTATTACGACAGGGCCGAAGTGAAGCTTTCTTT
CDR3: CASSLLRQGRSEAFF

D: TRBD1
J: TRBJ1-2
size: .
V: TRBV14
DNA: TGTGCCAGCAGCCCAGGGACAGGAGGTGGCTACACCTTC
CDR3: CASSPGTGGGYTF

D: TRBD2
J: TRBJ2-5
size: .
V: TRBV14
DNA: TGTGCCAGCAGCCAAGGACTAGCGGGAGTTGAGACCCAGTACTTC
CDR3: CASSQGLAGVETQYF

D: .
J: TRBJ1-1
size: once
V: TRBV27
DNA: TGTGCCAGCAGTTTAACGCGGCTTCCGAACACTGAAGCTTTCTTT
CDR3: CASSLTRLPNTEAFF

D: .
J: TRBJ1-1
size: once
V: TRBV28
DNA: TGTGCCAGCACCTTTTGGAACACTGAAGCTTTCTTT
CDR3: CASTFWNTEAFF

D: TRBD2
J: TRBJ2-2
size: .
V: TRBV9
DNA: TGTGCCAGCAGCGTAGGGGAGGGCCGTCAGCTCGAGGAGCTGTTTTTT
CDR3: CASSVGEGRQLEELFF

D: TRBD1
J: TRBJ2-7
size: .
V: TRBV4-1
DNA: TGCGCCAGCAGCCTAAGACAGGGGGCACGGGAGCAGTACTTC
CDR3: CASSLRQGAREQYF

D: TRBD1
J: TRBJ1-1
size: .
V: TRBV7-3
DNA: TGTGCCAGCAGCTCGTCCCGGGACAGGAACACTGAAGCTTTCTTT
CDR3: CASSSSRDRNTEAFF

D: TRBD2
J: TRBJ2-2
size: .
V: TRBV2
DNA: TGTGCCAGCAGTTCTAGCGGGAGTAAGACCGGGGAGCTGTTTTTT
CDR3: CASSSSGSKTGELFF

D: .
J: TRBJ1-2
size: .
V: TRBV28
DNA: TGTGCCAGCAGTTTCTTGGGCGTGACTAACTATGGCTACACCTTC
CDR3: CASSFLGVTNYGYTF

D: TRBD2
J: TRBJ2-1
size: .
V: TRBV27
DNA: TGTGCCAGCAGTTCCTCAGGACTAGCGGGAGGCCAATACAATGAGCAGTTCTTC
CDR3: CASSSSGLAGGQYNEQFF

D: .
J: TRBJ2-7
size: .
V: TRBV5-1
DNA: TGCGCCAGCAGCTTGGGCGCGCACCGTTACTCCTACGAGCAGTACTTC
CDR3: CASSLGAHRYSYEQYF

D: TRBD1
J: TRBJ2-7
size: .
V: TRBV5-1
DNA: TGCGCCAGCAGCGCGACAGGGGGCTACGAGCAGTACTTC
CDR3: CASSATGGYEQYF

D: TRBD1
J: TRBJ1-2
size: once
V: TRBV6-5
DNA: TGTGCCAGCAGTTATTTTATCCGGGACAGGGCTCGCGGCTACACCTTC
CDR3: CASSYFIRDRARGYTF